This record looks at one T cell receptor beta chain sequence and its context. Trimming stripped 3 bases from V and 4 bases from J, with 9 bases between. The CDR3 length is 13 residues. This sample is drawn from a study of blood T cell repertoires in COVID-19. Original methodology: Cell counts per sample came from amplifying reference gene primers. Sequencing used immunoSEQ multiplex PCR; TCRdb keeps in-frame clones, though not all of them. V and J calls and clone size are those listed in that table; D and trimming were worked out from the DNA. The data show approximately 65,000 clones, roughly nine tenths seen once.

The clonotype comes from a woman aged 50 to 65 with active COVID-19. Sequenced: peripheral blood. This chain connects TRBV12-3 or TRBV12-4 to TRBJ1-1; D is perhaps TRBD1 (5 bases). The CDR3 sequence: CASSFAGGTEAFF. DNA of the CDR3: TGTGCCAGCAGTTTTGCGGGGGGCACTGAAGCTTTCTTT.